Here is one T cell receptor (beta chain) with its context. Its antigen is currently unknown. PCR primers comprised 60 Vbeta and 13 Jbeta primers. Profiling relied on immunoSEQ multiplex PCR, and the TCRdb table lists in-frame clones only, not all of them. The data show 110,000 or so clones, approximately 69% seen once. These data are taken from a study of cytomegalovirus exposure and HLA in healthy donors. Broader study findings: Sequence variants that were highly shared formed a cluster that was likely a sequencing artifact. Later genetic work tied a missense DCLRE1C variant to beta-chain V and J trimming. There were around 160 TCR beta chains listed as cytomegalovirus-associated.

The CDR3 consists of 16 residues. The genes are TRBV1 and TRBJ1-6; whether TRBD1, the table's D call, matches the DNA was not checked. TRBV1 is recorded as a pseudogene. Sequenced sample: PBMCs. The receptor comes from a woman between 40 and 55 years old in good health and CMV-seropositive. CDR3 in DNA: TGCACCAGCAGCCCAAACCCCCGACACGGCCGGTCACCCCTCCACTTT. Translation gives CTSSPNPRHGRSPLHF.